This TCR beta chain is from a study of blood T cell repertoires in COVID-19. The count of this clone is one. TCRdb's copy holds only in-frame clones and misses some; the assay was immunoSEQ multiplex PCR. The sample records roughly 120,000 clones, about nine tenths being singletons. From germline, CDR1 is LNHDA and CDR2 SQIVND (reference sequence). The length of the CDR3 is 13 residues. Trimming shortened V by 4 bases and J by 6 bases, and 13 bases separated the two germline ends. The chain is built from TRBV19 and TRBJ2-7, with D hard to call. The clonotype originates from a human donor in a cohort sampled during active COVID-19. Sequenced: peripheral blood. The CDR3 here is CASSTAPGTEQYF. In nucleotides, the CDR3 is TGTGCCAGTAGTACCGCCCCGGGTACCGAGCAGTACTTC.